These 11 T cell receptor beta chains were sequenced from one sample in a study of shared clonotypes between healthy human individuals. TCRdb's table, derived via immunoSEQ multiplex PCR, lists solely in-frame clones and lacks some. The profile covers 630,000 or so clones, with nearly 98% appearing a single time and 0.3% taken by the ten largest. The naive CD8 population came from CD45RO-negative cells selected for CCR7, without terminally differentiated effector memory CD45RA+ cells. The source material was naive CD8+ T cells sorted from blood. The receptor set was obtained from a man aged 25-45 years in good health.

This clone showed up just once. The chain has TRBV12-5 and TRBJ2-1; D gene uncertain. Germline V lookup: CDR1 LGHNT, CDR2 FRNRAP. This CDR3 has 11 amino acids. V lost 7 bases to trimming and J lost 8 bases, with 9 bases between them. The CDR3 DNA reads TGTGCTAGTGCCGTCCACGATGAGCAGTTCTTC. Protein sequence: CASAVHDEQFF.

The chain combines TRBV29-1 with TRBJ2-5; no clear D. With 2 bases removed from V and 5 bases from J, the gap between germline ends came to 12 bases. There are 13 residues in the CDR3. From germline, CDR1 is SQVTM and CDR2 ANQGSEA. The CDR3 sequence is CSVEPEERETQYF. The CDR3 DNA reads TGCAGCGTTGAACCCGAGGAGAGGGAGACCCAGTACTTC. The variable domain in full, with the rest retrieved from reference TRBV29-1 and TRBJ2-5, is SAVISQKPSRDICQRGTSLTIQCQVDSQVTMMFWYRQQPGQSLTLIATANQGSEATYESGFVIDKFPISRPNLTFSTLTVSNMSPEDSSIYLCSVEPEERETQYFGPGTRLLVL.

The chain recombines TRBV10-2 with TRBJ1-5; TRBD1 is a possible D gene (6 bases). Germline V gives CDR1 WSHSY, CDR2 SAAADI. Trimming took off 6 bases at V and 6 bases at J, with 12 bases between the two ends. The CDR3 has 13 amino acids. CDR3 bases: TGCGCCAGCAGCGAGAACAGGGTTCAGCCCCAGCATTTT. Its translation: CASSENRVQPQHF.

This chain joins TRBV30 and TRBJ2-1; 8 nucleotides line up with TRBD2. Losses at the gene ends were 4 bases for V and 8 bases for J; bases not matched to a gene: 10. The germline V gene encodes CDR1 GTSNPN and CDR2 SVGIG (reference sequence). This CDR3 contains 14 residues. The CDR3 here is CAWTSGSGVHEQFF. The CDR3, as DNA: TGTGCCTGGACAAGCGGGAGTGGAGTCCATGAGCAGTTCTTC. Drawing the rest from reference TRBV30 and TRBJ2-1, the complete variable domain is SQTIHQWPATLVQPVGSPLSLECTVEGTSNPNLYWYRQAAGRGLQLLFYSVGIGQISSEVPQNLSASRPQDRQFILSSKKLLLSDSGFYLCAWTSGSGVHEQFFGPGTRLTVL.

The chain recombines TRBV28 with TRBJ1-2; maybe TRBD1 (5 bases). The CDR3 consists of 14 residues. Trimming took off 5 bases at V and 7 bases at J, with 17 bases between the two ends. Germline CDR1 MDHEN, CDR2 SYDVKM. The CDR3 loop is CASSDLGTVSGYTF. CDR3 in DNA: TGTGCCAGCAGTGATCTCGGGACCGTCTCTGGCTACACCTTC.

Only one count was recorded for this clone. CDR3 DNA sequence: TGTGCCAGCAGTGACGGCAATCAGCCCCAGCATTTT. It translates to CASSDGNQPQHF. The genes are TRBV2 and TRBJ1-5, with D unresolved. CDR3 length: 12 residues. Germline V gene lookup returns CDR1 SNHLY and CDR2 FYNNEI. Deletions cut 3 bases from V and 2 bases from J, with 2 bases between.

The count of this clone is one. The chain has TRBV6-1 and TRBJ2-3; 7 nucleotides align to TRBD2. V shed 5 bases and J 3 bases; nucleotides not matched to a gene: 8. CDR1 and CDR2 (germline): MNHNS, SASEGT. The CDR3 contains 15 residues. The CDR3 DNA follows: TGTGCCAGCAGTTTCGGACTAGATCGGACAGATACGCAGTATTTT. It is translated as CASSFGLDRTDTQYF.

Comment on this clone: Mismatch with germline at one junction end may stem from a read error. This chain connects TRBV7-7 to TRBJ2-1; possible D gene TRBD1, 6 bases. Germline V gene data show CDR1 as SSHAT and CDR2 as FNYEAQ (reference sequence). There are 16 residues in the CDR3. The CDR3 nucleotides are TGTGCTAGCAGCGAAACCTTGGGGGCCCGCTACAATGAGCAGTTCTTC. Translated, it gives CASSETLGARYNEQFF. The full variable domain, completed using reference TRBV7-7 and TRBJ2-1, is GAGVSQSPRYKVTKRGQDVTLRCDPISSHATLYWYQQALGQGPEFLTYFNYEAQPDKSGLPSDRFSAERPEGSISTLTIQRTEQRDSAMYRCASSETLGARYNEQFFGPGTRLTVL.

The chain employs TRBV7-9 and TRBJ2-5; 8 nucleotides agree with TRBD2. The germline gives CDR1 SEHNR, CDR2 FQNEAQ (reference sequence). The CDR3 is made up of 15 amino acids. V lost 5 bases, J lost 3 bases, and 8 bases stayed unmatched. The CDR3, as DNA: TGTGCCAGCAGCACACCGGGACTAGTGGAAGAGACCCAGTACTTC. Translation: CASSTPGLVEETQYF.

The CDR3 protein is CASRGDRVVTGELFF. The CDR3, as DNA: TGTGCCAGCAGGGGGGACAGGGTGGTCACCGGGGAGCTGTTTTTT. The gene calls are TRBV2 and TRBJ2-2; 9 nucleotides agree with TRBD1. Germline V gives CDR1 SNHLY, CDR2 FYNNEI. This CDR3 has 15 residues. With 6 bases clipped from V and 4 bases from J, the junction kept 6 bases outside the gene matches.

The CDR3 DNA reads as TGTGCCAGCAGCACGGGGACAGGGGTGCAGTTCTTC. Its translation is CASSTGTGVQFF. The chain has TRBV9 and TRBJ2-1; 10 bases align to TRBD1. Germline trimming cut 4 bases from V and 12 bases from J; bases unmatched to any gene: 4. This CDR3 region has 12 residues. Germline CDR1 reads SGDLS; CDR2 reads YYNGEE.